This T cell receptor beta chain comes out of a study of cytomegalovirus exposure and HLA in healthy donors. In germline, CDR1 is MNHEY, CDR2 SVGAGI. V dropped 0 bases and J dropped 2; count of bases not matched to a gene: 0. The CDR3 has 14 amino acids. PCR amplification relied on 60 Vbeta primers (plus 13 Jbeta primers). Libraries were prepared by immunoSEQ multiplex PCR; TCRdb keeps only in-frame clonotypes and omits some of them. The repertoire holds 100,000 to 150,000 clones, with approximately 87% as singletons. The clonotype comes from a woman aged 25 to 39 in good health and CMV-seronegative. This chain connects TRBV6-5 to TRBJ2-7, with 8 nucleotides matching TRBD1. The sample comprised PBMCs. As DNA, the CDR3 is TGTGCCAGCAGTTACTCGGACAGGGCCTACGAGCAGTACTTC. Amino acid sequence: CASSYSDRAYEQYF.